What follows are 27 T cell receptor beta chains derived from one specimen sequenced in a study of spatial heterogeneity in lung cancer. TCRdb used MiXCR to reprocess the 5' RACE reads, holding one entry per CDR3 protein. The top ten clones hold around 34% of a sample with over 14,000 distinct CDR3 sequences, 6.5% to 8.5% of them seen once. Indicated time point: sample taken at primary tumor resection. The sequenced material consisted of unsorted whole RNA from tumor, nontumor lung or frozen PBMC. The source material was PBMCs, sampled at surgery. The source of these receptors is a female donor with early-stage non-small cell lung cancer.

The chain carries TRBV5-6 and TRBJ2-5; D may be TRBD2 (5 bases). The CDR3 extends over 13 amino acids. V was clipped by 0 bases and J by 6 bases, with 9 bases between them. CDR1 and CDR2 from the germline V gene are SGHDT and YYEEEE. Written as DNA, the CDR3 is TGTGCCAGCAGCTTGGCCCCTAGCCAGACCCAGTACTTC. This encodes CASSLAPSQTQYF.

The sample holds a few counts of this clonotype. V is TRBV5-6 and J is TRBJ2-7; D unresolved. Trimming pared 0 bases from V and 3 bases from J, leaving 7 bases between. The CDR3 loop spans 13 amino acids. Per germline, CDR1 SGHDT and CDR2 YYEEEE. Here the CDR3 reads CASSLEEDYEQYF. The CDR3, as DNA: TGTGCCAGCAGCTTGGAGGAAGACTACGAGCAGTACTTC. The entire variable domain, with the rest obtained from reference TRBV5-6 and TRBJ2-7, is as follows: DAGVTQSPTHLIKTRGQQVTLRCSPKSGHDTVSWYQQALGQGPQFIFQYYEEEERQRGNFPDRFSGHQFPNYSSELNVNALLLGDSALYLCASSLEEDYEQYFGPGTRLTVT.

This clonotype was detected ten times or more. The rearrangement links TRBV6-5 to TRBJ2-1; 7 positions agree with TRBD2. With V trimmed by 6 bases and J by 0 bases, 11 bases remained unmatched. Looked up from germline, CDR1 is MNHEY and CDR2 is SVGAGI. CDR3 length equals 17 residues. CDR3 protein: CASRPFGGSVSYNEQFF. DNA for the CDR3: TGTGCCAGCAGGCCCTTCGGGGGGTCAGTCTCCTACAATGAGCAGTTCTTC.

This clonotype came up many times. V and J are TRBV12-3 or TRBV12-4 and TRBJ1-4; D call uncertain. This CDR3 contains 12 residues. V was shortened by 1 base and J by 14 bases, with 11 bases between the two germline ends. The DNA of the CDR3 is TGTGCCAGCAGTTTAGGCAGGCTCAGGCTGTTTTTT. Protein: CASSLGRLRLFF.

This clonotype has a count of ten or more. The genes are TRBV29-1 and TRBJ2-3; 11 nucleotides align to TRBD2. The germline V gene encodes CDR1 SQVTM and CDR2 ANQGSEA. V gave up 4 bases and J gave up 0 bases; unmatched junction bases: 6. This CDR3 comprises 16 residues. CDR3 amino acids: CSVGGWTSGSTDTQYF. CDR3 DNA: TGCAGCGTTGGAGGCTGGACTAGCGGGAGCACAGATACGCAGTATTTT.

This clonotype was seen repeatedly, ten times or more. This chain connects TRBV5-1 to TRBJ1-2, with 7 bases matching TRBD1. With V trimmed by 4 bases and J by 4 bases, 10 bases remained unmatched. The length of the CDR3 is 15 residues. CDR1 is SGHRS and CDR2 is YFSETQ in the germline V gene. CDR3 protein: CASSATGDRAYGYTF. The CDR3 DNA reads as TGCGCCAGCAGCGCCACAGGGGATCGTGCCTATGGCTACACCTTC.

In this sample, this clonotype turned up many times. This chain connects TRBV28 to TRBJ1-2; TRBD1 aligns across 9 bases. This CDR3 has 15 residues. Per germline, CDR1 MDHEN and CDR2 SYDVKM. Trimming took 6 bases from V and 4 from J; bases not matched to a gene: 9. CDR3 region: CASRRGQGFRYGYTF. The CDR3 bases are TGTGCCAGCAGACGTGGACAGGGGTTTCGCTATGGCTACACCTTC.

This clonotype was seen a few times. The rearrangement links TRBV7-2 to TRBJ2-7; the D gene is possibly TRBD1 (6 bases). Trimming shortened V by 5 bases and J by 2 bases, and 13 bases separated the two germline ends. Germline V lookup: CDR1 SGHTA, CDR2 FQGNSA. This CDR3 has 14 amino acids. CDR3 in amino acids: CASSPKQGPYEQYF. The CDR3, as DNA: TGTGCCAGCAGCCCCAAACAGGGCCCCTACGAGCAGTACTTC.

This clonotype occurred many times. The chain links TRBV29-1 to TRBJ2-3; D is unresolved. Germline CDR1 is SQVTM and CDR2 is ANQGSEA. The V and J ends lost 6 bases and 2 bases respectively, with 18 bases between them. The CDR3 has 15 residues. The CDR3, as DNA: TGCAGCGTAGGACCGCAGTCAAACCCCACAGATACGCAGTATTTT. Translating gives CSVGPQSNPTDTQYF.

This chain connects TRBV20-1 to TRBJ1-1; D is ambiguous. The V end lost 2 bases, the J end lost 6 bases, and 13 bases lay between the germline ends. In germline, CDR1 is DFQATT, CDR2 SNEGSKA (reference sequence). CDR3 length: 13 residues. The CDR3: CSARSGERAEAFF. CDR3 sequence (DNA): TGCAGTGCTAGAAGTGGGGAGAGAGCTGAAGCTTTCTTT.

This clonotype was seen at least ten times. This chain uses TRBV28 with TRBJ2-3; 8 nucleotides match TRBD1. J was trimmed by 14 bases and V by 3 bases; bases with no gene match: 7. Germline loops: CDR1 MDHEN, CDR2 SYDVKM. The CDR3 runs to 12 residues. The CDR3 is CASSLNDRGRYF. CDR3 in DNA: TGTGCCAGCAGTTTGAACGACAGGGGAAGGTATTTT.

This clonotype was picked up many times. V usage is TRBV6-2 or TRBV6-3 and J usage is TRBJ2-7, with a tentative D call TRBD2 (5 bases). Trimming cost V 0 bases and J 6 bases, with 6 bases left between them. Germline V gives CDR1 MNHEY, CDR2 SVGEGT. CDR3 length: 12 amino acids. The chain's CDR3 is CASSYSAGEQYF. In nucleotides, the CDR3 is TGTGCCAGCAGTTACTCGGCGGGCGAGCAGTACTTC.

The table lists this clonotype with many counts. This chain joins TRBV13 and TRBJ1-5, with D perhaps TRBD1 (5 bases). The germline CDR1 and CDR2 sequences are PRHDT and FYEKMQ (reference sequence). This CDR3 is 15 amino acids long. V was cut by 5 bases and J by 9 bases, with 20 bases left in between. The CDR3 region has the DNA TGTGCCAGCAGCCCCCATATGCAGGGCTCGGGGCCCCAGCATTTT. It translates to CASSPHMQGSGPQHF.

This clonotype was recorded many times. The V and J genes are TRBV2 and TRBJ1-2; D is uncertain. The CDR3 runs 14 residues. V was trimmed by 1 base and J by 3 bases, leaving 9 bases between them. Per germline, CDR1 SNHLY and CDR2 FYNNEI. For the CDR3, the DNA is TGTGCCAGCAGTGAAGAGAAGAGGGACTATGGCTACACCTTC. Its translation is CASSEEKRDYGYTF.

The table lists this clonotype with many counts. The V gene is TRBV5-1, the J gene TRBJ2-1; TRBD1 agrees at 8 bases. Trimming at V came to 4 bases and at J to 6 bases, leaving 6 bases not matched to a gene. The CDR3 runs to 14 residues. Germline loops: CDR1 SGHRS, CDR2 YFSETQ. Here the CDR3 reads CASSKTGVGNEQFF. CDR3 coding DNA: TGCGCCAGCAGCAAGACAGGGGTCGGCAATGAGCAGTTCTTC.

This clonotype was detected a few times. This chain joins TRBV7-9 and TRBJ1-5; TRBD1 might be the D (6 bases). V lost 2 bases to trimming and J lost 4 bases, with 6 bases between them. CDR3 size: 13 residues. Looked up from germline, CDR1 is SEHNR and CDR2 is FQNEAQ (reference sequence). The CDR3, as DNA: TGTGCCAGCAGCTTACAGGGGAATCAGCCCCAGCATTTT. This codes for CASSLQGNQPQHF.

This clonotype occurred many times. The chain employs TRBV27 and TRBJ1-5, with D perhaps TRBD1 (6 bases). Germline CDR1 MNHEY, CDR2 SMNVEV (reference sequence). The germline V and J ends were trimmed by 4 bases and 0 bases, with 16 bases remaining between them. This CDR3 is 17 amino acids long. CDR3 in DNA: TGTGCCAGCAGTTCCGCCCGACAGGCGATTAGCAATCAGCCCCAGCATTTT. Its protein product is CASSSARQAISNQPQHF.

J is TRBJ1-5 and V is TRBV4-1; 9 bases are shared with TRBD1. Losses at the gene ends were 6 bases for V and 0 bases for J; bases not matched to a gene: 9. CDR1 and CDR2 from the germline V gene are MGHRA and YSYEKL. The CDR3 contains 17 residues. The CDR3 spells CASSRTGGSGSNQPQHF. The CDR3 DNA reads TGCGCCAGCAGTCGTACAGGGGGCTCCGGTAGCAATCAGCCCCAGCATTTT.

This clonotype was seen repeatedly, ten times or more. This chain connects TRBV6-1 to TRBJ2-7; 11 bases map to TRBD1. Germline loops: CDR1 MNHNS, CDR2 SASEGT. The CDR3 loop spans 14 amino acids. V trimming: 4 bases; J trimming: 3 bases; junction bases outside the gene matches: 2. The CDR3 here is CASSGGTGGYEQYF. In nucleotides, the CDR3 is TGTGCCAGCAGTGGTGGGACAGGGGGCTACGAGCAGTACTTC.

The sample holds many counts of this clonotype. The CDR3 protein is CASSPGGTSNQPQHF. The CDR3 DNA reads TGTGCCAGCAGCCCCGGTGGCACAAGCAATCAGCCCCAGCATTTT. The rearrangement joins TRBV6-6 to TRBJ1-5; D unresolved. The V end was cut by 6 bases, the J end by 1 base, with 13 bases between. Germline assignment: CDR1 MNHNY and CDR2 SVGAGI (reference sequence). This CDR3 has 15 residues.

This clonotype is medium-sized in the sample. The chain uses TRBV9 and TRBJ1-2; 9 positions match TRBD1. There are 14 residues in the CDR3. Germline CDR1 reads SGDLS; CDR2 reads YYNGEE. J was trimmed by 8 bases and V by 1 base; bases with no gene match: 6. CDR3 sequence: CASSVTGGASGYTF. The CDR3 nucleotides are TGTGCCAGCAGCGTAACAGGGGGCGCATCGGGCTACACCTTC.

Many counts were recorded for this clonotype. The V gene is TRBV6-2 or TRBV6-3, the J gene TRBJ2-1; no firm D call. Germline lookup yields CDR1 MNHEY and CDR2 SVGEGT. The CDR3 extends over 15 amino acids. The ends were cut back, 1 base at V and 9 bases at J, with 16 bases in the middle. The CDR3 region has the DNA TGTGCCAGCAGTTACTTAAGGACCTCACGGACTGAGCAGTTCTTC. This encodes CASSYLRTSRTEQFF.

The rearrangement joins TRBV20-1 to TRBJ1-5; D unresolved. The CDR3 runs 13 residues. CDR1 is DFQATT, CDR2 SNEGSKA, per germline (reference sequence). V lost 0 bases, J lost 5 bases, and 8 bases lay in between. CDR3 region: CSARDGRDQPQHF. The CDR3 nucleotides read TGCAGTGCTAGAGATGGGCGGGATCAGCCCCAGCATTTT.

This clonotype is labeled as medium-sized (0.01 to 0.1%). The DNA for the CDR3 is TGCAGCGTGCGGGACAGCATCAATCAGCCCCAGCATTTT. It encodes CSVRDSINQPQHF. The chain links TRBV29-1 to TRBJ1-5, with 7 bases that match TRBD1. The CDR3 runs 13 residues. The germline gives CDR1 SQVTM, CDR2 ANQGSEA. Losses at the gene ends were 6 bases for V and 3 bases for J; bases not matched to a gene: 5.

In this sample, this clonotype turned up many times. J is TRBJ2-7 and V is TRBV12-3 or TRBV12-4; D is perhaps TRBD2 (6 bases). With 5 bases removed from V and 7 bases from J, the gap between germline ends came to 15 bases. The CDR3 has 13 residues. As DNA, the CDR3 is TGTGCCAGCAGTCTGCGTGGGGCGGGGGAGCAGTACTTC. Its translation is CASSLRGAGEQYF.

In its sample, this clonotype was seen many times. V gene TRBV28 combines with J gene TRBJ2-3, with 9 nucleotides matching TRBD2. Trimming at V came to 6 bases and at J to 4 bases, leaving 5 bases not matched to a gene. Germline-derived CDR1 and CDR2 are MDHEN and SYDVKM. The CDR3 length is 14 residues. The CDR3 spells CASRAGGSSDTQYF. CDR3 nucleotides: TGTGCCAGCAGGGCGGGAGGGAGCTCAGATACGCAGTATTTT.

This clonotype has at least ten counts. The J gene is TRBJ2-1, the V gene TRBV7-8; D may be TRBD1 or TRBD2 (6 bases each). Trimming shortened V by 5 bases and J by 1 base, and 15 bases separated the two germline ends. Germline V gives CDR1 SGHVS, CDR2 FQNEAQ. This CDR3 is 16 amino acids long. CDR3 DNA sequence: TGTGCCAGCAGCCCCCGAGGGGGACTGTCCTACAATGAGCAGTTCTTC. Its translation is CASSPRGGLSYNEQFF.